The entry below describes one T cell receptor (beta chain). TCRdb's copy holds only in-frame clones and misses some; the assay was immunoSEQ multiplex PCR. The table has some 71,000 clones, 90% seen once. This entry comes from a study of control samples from healthy donors and cancer patients. The CDR3 consists of 12 residues. The V gene's germline CDR1 is LGHDT and CDR2 YNNKEL (reference sequence). V lost 1 base to trimming and J lost 8 bases, with 8 bases between them. V usage is TRBV3-1 (or the pseudogene TRBV3-2) and J usage is TRBJ1-2; D ambiguous. The sequence was collected from a woman in her forties or fifties with colorectal cancer. The sequencing input was PBMCs. Here the CDR3 reads CASSQVTAGYTF. Written as DNA, the CDR3 is TGTGCCAGCAGCCAAGTTACGGCGGGCTACACCTTC.